This record concerns one TCR beta chain sequence. Its antigen is currently unknown. Sample-barcoded 5' priming and a J-beta primer mix drove a second PCR of 7 to 11 cycles. Template switching added a 12-random-nucleotide identifier to every cDNA molecule. Every individual sample yielded 2.5 million or more paired-end reads (each containing CDR3). Using its own MiXCR run on the 5' RACE reads, TCRdb lists one record per CDR3 protein. Found here are over 700,000 distinct CDR3 sequences, 25% of them singletons; the top ten hold just under 9.5%. The sample comes from a study of blood T cells in healthy people across ages. Study conclusions and caveats: Unsorted PBMC material precluded a definitive naive versus antigen-experienced comparison.

Trimming removed 6 bases from V and 5 bases from J; junction bases left unmatched: 8. The CDR3 is 13 residues long. The germline V gene has CDR1 DFQATT and CDR2 SNEGSKA (reference sequence). The same specimen was also included in a second study, on T cells of mothers and their children. That study reports: Per 15 ul, 1.5 ug of RNA was used, with all extracted RNA going into cDNA synthesis.

The clonotype comes from a boy between 10 and 17 years old in good health. V gene TRBV20-1 combines with J gene TRBJ2-7; 9 bases are shared with TRBD2. Sequencing was performed on blood. The CDR3 DNA follows: TGCAGTGCAACCCTAGCGGGAATCGACGAGCAGTACTTC. It translates to CSATLAGIDEQYF.